The next 20 T cell receptor beta chains were all read from a single sample in a study of Graves' ophthalmopathy and Graves' hyperthyroidism. TCR beta CDR3 regions were amplified from RNA transcripts. Amplification began with first-round RT-PCR using HTBI primers, then second-round multiplex PCR was performed. TCRdb re-analysed the multiplex PCR reads in MiXCR, keeping a single row per CDR3 protein. Among under 250,000 distinct CDR3 sequences listed, roughly 27% were seen once. Input material: peripheral blood. These receptor sequences come from a man aged 50 to 60 with Graves' ophthalmopathy.

This clonotype was observed a handful of times. J is TRBJ2-7 and V is TRBV6-1; D remains unclear. Germline loops: CDR1 MNHNS, CDR2 SASEGT. The CDR3 has 14 amino acids. V lost 6 bases, J lost 5 bases, and 17 bases lay in between. The chain's CDR3 is CASRKKREVHEQYF. CDR3 DNA: TGTGCCAGCAGGAAGAAACGTGAGGTCCACGAGCAGTACTTC.

The sample holds many counts of this clonotype. The J gene is TRBJ2-2, the V gene TRBV7-9; D is ambiguous. Germline loops: CDR1 SEHNR, CDR2 FQNEAQ (reference sequence). Trimming removed 1 base at V and 1 base at J, with 10 bases between. This CDR3 is 16 amino acids long. CDR3 bases: TGTGCCAGCAGCTTAGAAAGGGTAGAGAACACCGGGGAGCTGTTTTTT. Translation: CASSLERVENTGELFF.

This clonotype was detected many times. The chain links TRBV6-2 or TRBV6-3 to TRBJ2-7, with 7 positions matching TRBD1. Germline V gene data show CDR1 as MNHEY and CDR2 as SVGEGT. V dropped 6 bases and J dropped 6; count of bases not matched to a gene: 5. The CDR3 has 12 amino acids. The CDR3 sequence is CASRMTGIEQYF. The DNA of the CDR3 is TGTGCCAGCAGAATGACAGGGATCGAGCAGTACTTC.

The chain carries TRBV12-3 or TRBV12-4 and TRBJ1-2; no clear D gene. The CDR3 length is 12 residues. V lost 4 bases and J 8 bases, leaving 11 bases between the germline ends. The CDR3 sequence is CASSSWGGGYTF. Here the CDR3 DNA reads TGTGCCAGCAGTTCATGGGGAGGGGGCTACACCTTC.

This clonotype was recorded at least ten times. The chain is built from TRBV20-1 and TRBJ1-1, with 8 bases that match TRBD1. Germline V gene sequence: CDR1 DFQATT, CDR2 SNEGSKA (reference sequence). Germline trimming cut 2 bases from V and 0 bases from J; bases unmatched to any gene: 2. The CDR3 has 14 amino acids. This chain's CDR3 is CSARQGAVNTEAFF. Here the CDR3 DNA reads TGCAGTGCTAGACAGGGGGCCGTGAACACTGAAGCTTTCTTT.

This clonotype was seen repeatedly, ten times or more. This chain links TRBV12-5 with TRBJ2-6; the D is unclear. The CDR3 is 13 amino acids. V lost 7 bases to trimming and J lost 1 base, with 5 bases between them. Per germline, CDR1 LGHNT and CDR2 FRNRAP. CDR3 DNA: TGTGCTAGTGCCTCATCTGGGGCCAACGTCCTGACTTTC. Its translation: CASASSGANVLTF.

This clonotype has at least ten counts. This chain connects TRBV28 to TRBJ2-2; D unresolved. Trimming stripped 4 bases from V and 4 bases from J, with 10 bases between. Looked up from germline, CDR1 is MDHEN and CDR2 is SYDVKM. The CDR3 is made up of 14 amino acids. The chain's CDR3 is CASSSKSPTGELFF. The CDR3 DNA follows: TGTGCCAGCAGTTCAAAAAGCCCCACCGGGGAGCTGTTTTTT.

The table lists this clonotype with many counts. V usage is TRBV15 and J usage is TRBJ2-3; TRBD2 agrees at 9 bases. Germline lookup yields CDR1 LNHNV and CDR2 YYDKDF (reference sequence). The CDR3 covers 16 residues. The junction had 9 bases not matched to a gene; V was cut back by 4 bases and J by 4 bases. The CDR3 nucleotides read TGTGCCACCAGCAACCCACCGGGACTAGCTCCAGATACGCAGTATTTT. Translating gives CATSNPPGLAPDTQYF.

The chain joins TRBV12-3 or TRBV12-4 to TRBJ1-1; D call uncertain. V dropped 7 bases and J dropped 1 base, with 7 bases sitting between them. CDR3 length equals 12 residues. The CDR3 spells CASMYKNTEAFF. The CDR3 DNA sequence: TGTGCCAGCATGTACAAGAACACTGAAGCTTTCTTT.

This clonotype has a count of ten or more. The chain combines TRBV27 with TRBJ2-7; TRBD1 agrees at 9 bases. This CDR3 comprises 12 residues. Germline V gene data show CDR1 as MNHEY and CDR2 as SMNVEV (reference sequence). The CDR3 is CVVGDRAYEQYF. In DNA form, the CDR3 reads TGTGTCGTGGGGGACAGGGCCTACGAGCAGTACTTC.

The gene calls are TRBV12-3 or TRBV12-4 and TRBJ1-1; D gene unclear. The V end lost 5 bases, the J end lost 9 bases, and 19 bases lay between the germline ends. The CDR3 is 14 amino acids. DNA for the CDR3: TGTGCCAGCAGTGCAAAGATCGAAAGGGAGAAAGCTTTCTTT. Translated, it gives CASSAKIEREKAFF.

Many counts were recorded for this clonotype. V is TRBV7-2 and J is TRBJ2-7; D is uncertain. The germline gives CDR1 SGHTA, CDR2 FQGNSA. V was shortened by 2 bases and J by 3 bases, with 14 bases between the two germline ends. The CDR3 is 15 residues long. The CDR3 here is CASSLKVSGFYEQYF. CDR3 nucleotides: TGTGCCAGCAGCTTAAAGGTATCGGGTTTCTACGAGCAGTACTTC.

This clonotype was observed at least ten times. The chain is built from TRBV15 and TRBJ2-7, with 8 bases identical to TRBD2. V shed 5 bases and J 2 bases; nucleotides not matched to a gene: 8. The germline CDR1 and CDR2 sequences are LNHNV and YYDKDF (reference sequence). This CDR3 spans 15 amino acids. In DNA form, the CDR3 reads TGTGCCACCAGCGATCCCACTAGCGGAACCTACGAGCAGTACTTC. Translation gives CATSDPTSGTYEQYF.

The genes are TRBV6-2 or TRBV6-3 and TRBJ1-5; no firm D call. CDR1 is MNHEY, CDR2 SVGEGT, per germline. V lost 2 bases to trimming and J lost 7 bases, with 12 bases between them. This CDR3 has 14 amino acids. CDR3 in DNA: TGTGCCAGCAGTTACGCCCTGGGTCACCAGCCCCAGCATTTT. Protein sequence: CASSYALGHQPQHF.

This clonotype was found many times. This chain connects TRBV6-5 to TRBJ2-7; D remains ambiguous. The V and J ends lost 7 bases and 6 bases respectively, with 16 bases between them. Germline lookup yields CDR1 MNHEY and CDR2 SVGAGI. The CDR3 extends over 13 amino acids. In DNA form, the CDR3 reads TGTGCCAGCACCCTTCGAGTAGGGCTCGAGCAGTACTTC. It translates to CASTLRVGLEQYF.

There are many counts of this clonotype. The chain recombines TRBV28 with TRBJ1-1, with a tentative D call TRBD1 (6 bases). Per germline, CDR1 MDHEN and CDR2 SYDVKM. Trimming left V 0 bases short and J 10 bases short, with 12 bases between. The CDR3 is 13 residues long. For the CDR3, the DNA is TGTGCCAGCAGTTTATGGGGGGGGCAGGGAGCTTTCTTT. This codes for CASSLWGGQGAFF.

This clonotype appeared a single time. The CDR3 region has the DNA TGTGCCAGCAGCCCGCAGACAGGGGGGACCTACGAGCAGTACTTC. Translation gives CASSPQTGGTYEQYF. The chain uses TRBV7-2 and TRBJ2-7; TRBD1 matches 9 bases. Losses at the gene ends were 5 bases for V and 2 bases for J; bases not matched to a gene: 7. Germline CDR1 is SGHTA and CDR2 is FQGNSA. CDR3 length equals 15 residues.

The V and J genes are TRBV6-2 or TRBV6-3 and TRBJ1-1, with D possibly being TRBD1 (6 bases). Trimming removed 7 bases from V and 2 bases from J, with 11 bases in between. Germline V gives CDR1 MNHEY, CDR2 SVGEGT. CDR3 size: 13 residues. The DNA for the CDR3 is TGTGCCAGCATAGGACAGCTTAACACTGAAGCTTTCTTT. Its protein product is CASIGQLNTEAFF.

This clonotype was observed a few times. The V gene is TRBV6-5, the J gene TRBJ2-5; unclear D gene. CDR1 and CDR2 (germline): MNHEY, SVGAGI. V was shortened by 0 bases and J by 5 bases, with 10 bases between the two germline ends. The CDR3 sequence is 14 residues long. Written as DNA, the CDR3 is TGTGCCAGCAGTTACTCGAGGTCACGGGAGACCCAGTACTTC. Its translation: CASSYSRSRETQYF.

This clonotype was observed at least ten times. This chain links TRBV29-1 with TRBJ2-7; no definite D call. The germline V gene encodes CDR1 SQVTM and CDR2 ANQGSEA. V lost 3 bases and J 2 bases, leaving 8 bases between the germline ends. This CDR3 is built from 12 residues. As DNA, the CDR3 is TGCAGCGTTGAGTCACGAACCTACGAGCAGTACTTC. It specifies CSVESRTYEQYF.